Listed here are 3 T cell receptor beta chains from one sample, sequenced in a study of control samples from healthy donors and cancer patients (dated by TCRdb to 2018 to 2021). The receptor library was made with the immunoSEQ multiplex PCR assay. The immuneACCESS repertoire file appears here via TCRdb, limited to in-frame rearrangements. These files lack a portion of the clones; in checked studies, under half of the deficit traces to unresolved V genes, and the cause of the others is not known. The table for this sample lists approximately 230,000 clones; roughly 82% of them were counted only once. The ten most abundant clones make up about an eighth of the sample. The sequenced sample consisted of PBMCs. The receptor set was obtained from a woman in her sixties or seventies with lung cancer.

V is TRBV19 and J is TRBJ1-5, with D possibly being TRBD1 (5 bases). Looked up from germline, CDR1 is LNHDA and CDR2 is SQIVND (reference sequence). The germline V and J ends were trimmed by 5 bases and 2 bases, with 16 bases remaining between them. The CDR3 is made up of 16 amino acids. CDR3 in amino acids: CASSLGGPSGNQPQHF. As DNA, the CDR3 is TGTGCCAGTAGTCTGGGGGGACCCTCAGGCAATCAGCCCCAGCATTTT.

The CDR3: CSASWTVSNQPQHF. The DNA for the CDR3 is TGCAGTGCTAGTTGGACAGTTAGCAATCAGCCCCAGCATTTT. The chain is built from TRBV20-1 and TRBJ1-5, with D perhaps matching TRBD1 (6 bases). Germline V gives CDR1 DFQATT, CDR2 SNEGSKA (reference sequence). Trimming cost V 3 bases and J 0 bases, with 9 bases left between them. The CDR3 contains 14 residues.

The V gene is TRBV28, the J gene TRBJ1-3; TRBD1 might be the D (5 bases). The CDR3 consists of 15 residues. Trimming removed 3 bases at V and 2 bases at J, with 11 bases between. Looked up from germline, CDR1 is MDHEN and CDR2 is SYDVKM. The CDR3 loop is CASSLGQGTGNTIYF. CDR3 bases: TGTGCCAGCAGTTTGGGGCAGGGCACTGGAAACACCATATATTTT.